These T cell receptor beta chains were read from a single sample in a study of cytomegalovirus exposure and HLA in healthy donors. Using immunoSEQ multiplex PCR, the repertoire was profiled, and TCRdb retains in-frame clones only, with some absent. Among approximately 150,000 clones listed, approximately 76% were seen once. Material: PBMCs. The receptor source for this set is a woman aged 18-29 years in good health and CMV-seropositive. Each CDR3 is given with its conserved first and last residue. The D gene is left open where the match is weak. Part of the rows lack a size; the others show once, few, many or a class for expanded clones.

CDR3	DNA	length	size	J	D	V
CASSLRGPYEQYF	TGTGCCAGCAGCTTGAGGGGCCCCTACGAGCAGTACTTC	13	-	TRBJ2-7	-	TRBV5-6
CASSWGLTQYF	TGTGCCAGCAGTTGGGGCTTGACGCAGTATTTT	11	-	TRBJ2-3	-	TRBV27
CASSLSRDEEKLFF	TGTGCCAGCAGCTTGTCGCGGGACGAGGAAAAACTGTTTTTT	14	few	TRBJ1-4	-	TRBV7-2
CASSGRGTNTGELFF	TGTGCCAGTAGTGGGCGGGGGACGAACACCGGGGAGCTGTTTTTT	15	once	TRBJ2-2	TRBD2	TRBV19
CASSQGQGSETQYF	TGTGCCAGCAGCCAGGGACAGGGAAGCGAGACCCAGTACTTC	14	-	TRBJ2-5	TRBD1	TRBV27
CASSLGQWEKLFF	TGTGCCAGCAGCTTAGGACAGTGGGAAAAACTGTTTTTT	13	-	TRBJ1-4	-	TRBV7-9
CASSLWGQGADEQYF	TGCGCCAGCAGCTTGTGGGGGCAGGGGGCGGACGAGCAGTACTTC	15	once	TRBJ2-7	TRBD1	TRBV5-1
CASSPHGVGTDTQYF	TGTGCCAGCAGCCCTCACGGGGTAGGCACAGATACGCAGTATTTT	15	once	TRBJ2-3	-	TRBV9
CASTFAPGFTQPDEAFF	TGTGCCAGCACCTTTGCCCCCGGGTTCACACAACCCGATGAAGCTTTCTTT	17	few	TRBJ1-1	-	TRBV5-4
CASSFVVTGYTF	TGTGCCAGCAGTTTTGTAGTTACTGGCTACACCTTC	12	-	TRBJ1-2	-	TRBV6-1
CASSLGGLGSPLHF	TGCGCCAGCAGCCTCGGCGGGTTGGGATCACCCCTCCACTTT	14	-	TRBJ1-6	-	TRBV5-1
CASSQASGDLETQYF	TGCGCCAGCAGCCAAGCCTCAGGCGATCTTGAGACCCAGTACTTC	15	-	TRBJ2-5	-	TRBV4-3
CASSLGAGTGLYEQYF	TGTGCCAGCAGCTTGGGTGCGGGGACAGGCCTCTACGAGCAGTACTTC	16	-	TRBJ2-7	TRBD1	TRBV5-6
CASSAGAGRGTYEQYF	TGCGCCAGCAGCGCTGGGGCAGGGAGGGGGACCTACGAGCAGTACTTC	16	-	TRBJ2-7	-	TRBV5-1
CASSLGDRESTEAFF	TGTGCCAGCAGTTTAGGGGACAGGGAAAGTACTGAAGCTTTCTTT	15	-	TRBJ1-1	TRBD1	TRBV28
CASSPQTASLEQYF	TGTGCCAGCAGCCCGCAGACAGCTTCCTTGGAGCAGTACTTC	14	once	TRBJ2-7	-	TRBV11-2
CASATAELSNQPQHF	TGTGCCAGTGCAACGGCGGAACTAAGCAATCAGCCCCAGCATTTT	15	-	TRBJ1-5	-	TRBV19
CALTGNTEAFF	TGTGCCTTGACAGGGAACACTGAAGCTTTCTTT	11	once	TRBJ1-1	-	TRBV30
CASSLRTSGGTGELFF	TGTGCCAGCAGTTTGCGGACTAGCGGGGGCACCGGGGAGCTGTTTTTT	16	few	TRBJ2-2	TRBD2	TRBV6-8
CASTRTSSGANVLTF	TGTGCCAGCACCCGGACTAGCTCTGGGGCCAACGTCCTGACTTTC	15	once	TRBJ2-6	TRBD2	TRBV6-1
CASSTSGGTYNEQFF	TGTGCCAGCTCAACTAGCGGGGGGACCTACAATGAACAGTTCTTC	15	-	TRBJ2-1	TRBD2	TRBV6-4
CASSVAPRETQYF	TGTGCCAGCAGCGTAGCTCCCCGAGAGACCCAGTACTTC	13	-	TRBJ2-5	-	TRBV9
CASSVETPPGGELFF	TGTGCCAGCAGTGTCGAGACGCCCCCGGGGGGGGAGCTGTTTTTT	15	-	TRBJ2-2	-	TRBV2
CASSPPGQLNTEAFF	TGTGCCAGCAGCCCCCCAGGACAGCTGAACACTGAAGCTTTCTTT	15	-	TRBJ1-1	-	TRBV9
CASSNWGGSYEQYF	TGTGCCAGCTCTAACTGGGGGGGTTCCTACGAGCAGTACTTC	14	few	TRBJ2-7	TRBD2	TRBV6-1
CASSLDGQGAYEQYF	TGCGCCAGCAGCTTGGACGGACAGGGAGCCTACGAGCAGTACTTC	15	-	TRBJ2-7	TRBD1	TRBV5-1
CSSSTKARVPYF	TGTTCCAGCAGCACCAAAGCCAGGGTACCGTACTTC	12	-	TRBJ2-7	-	TRBV7-9
CASSPEGPGGASGYTF	TGTGCCAGCAGCCCCGAGGGTCCAGGGGGCGCGAGTGGCTACACCTTC	16	-	TRBJ1-2	TRBD1	TRBV5-4
CASSEGTDMNTEAFF	TGTGCCAGCAGTGAAGGGACGGACATGAACACTGAAGCTTTCTTT	15	few	TRBJ1-1	-	TRBV2
CASSPGQGAISNEKLFF	TGTGCCAGCAGCCCTGGACAGGGGGCGATATCGAATGAAAAACTGTTTTTT	17	-	TRBJ1-4	TRBD1	TRBV7-2
CASSLKPNPITNYGYTF	TGTGCCAGCAGTTTAAAGCCTAATCCTATCACTAACTATGGCTACACCTTC	17	-	TRBJ1-2	-	TRBV27
CASSGGGYSNQPQHF	TGTGCCAGCAGTGGGGGGGGATATAGCAATCAGCCCCAGCATTTT	15	-	TRBJ1-5	-	TRBV6-1
CASSQQGQNTEAFF	TGTGCCAGCAGTCAACAGGGACAAAACACTGAAGCTTTCTTT	14	-	TRBJ1-1	-	TRBV7-3
CASSPLAGTNTGELFF	TGTGCCAGCAGCCCTCTAGCGGGGACGAACACCGGGGAGCTGTTTTTT	16	-	TRBJ2-2	TRBD2	TRBV7-3
CASSVQGVEAFF	TGTGCCAGCAGTGTACAGGGGGTTGAAGCTTTCTTT	12	few	TRBJ1-1	TRBD1	TRBV6-1
CASSSYPDRVNEQYF	TGTGCCAGCAGTTCCTACCCCGACAGGGTGAATGAGCAGTACTTC	15	-	TRBJ2-7	TRBD1	TRBV6-6
CASSFETSQETQYF	TGTGCCAGCAGCTTCGAGACTTCTCAAGAGACCCAGTACTTC	14	-	TRBJ2-5	-	TRBV5-6
CASNPNRGDGYTF	TGTGCCAGCAACCCGAACCGGGGGGATGGCTACACCTTC	13	once	TRBJ1-2	-	TRBV7-2
CASSPGGYTGELFF	TGTGCCAGCAGCCCGGGGGGCTACACCGGGGAGCTGTTTTTT	14	-	TRBJ2-2	-	TRBV5-4
CASSRRLAGAYEQYF	TGTGCCAGTAGTAGAAGACTAGCGGGGGCCTACGAGCAGTACTTC	15	-	TRBJ2-7	TRBD2	TRBV19